The 14 T cell receptor beta chains listed next were all sequenced from one sample in a study of blood T cell repertoires in COVID-19. The table came from immunoSEQ multiplex PCR; TCRdb's copy has only in-frame clones and leaves some out. Of some 150,000 clones listed, under 90% are singletons. The sample was peripheral blood. The receptor source for this set is a human donor in a cohort sampled during active COVID-19.

This chain uses TRBV4-2 with TRBJ2-1, with a tentative D call TRBD1 (6 bases). Germline CDR1 is LGHNA and CDR2 is YNFKEQ. The ends were cut back, 4 bases at V and 3 bases at J, with 16 bases in the middle. The CDR3 extends over 16 amino acids. Here the CDR3 reads CASSLTGTPDYNEQFF. The CDR3 bases are TGTGCCAGCAGCCTAACCGGGACACCCGACTACAATGAGCAGTTCTTC.

The V gene is TRBV6-5, the J gene TRBJ1-6; TRBD1 matches at 7 bases. Germline CDR1 reads MNHEY; CDR2 reads SVGAGI. The CDR3 has 15 residues. Unmatched junction bases numbered 7, after V lost 11 bases and J lost 0 bases. CDR3 DNA: TGTGCCGCCCGGACAGGCAGCTCCTATAATTCACCCCTCCACTTT. This codes for CAARTGSSYNSPLHF.

This chain joins TRBV7-2 and TRBJ1-4, with D unclear. Germline CDR1 and CDR2: SGHTA and FQGNSA. V lost 3 bases to trimming and J lost 7 bases, with 21 bases between them. CDR3 length: 17 amino acids. CDR3 DNA: TGTGCCAGCAGCTTCAGAGCGGAGGGTCGGTTGGGTGAAAAACTGTTTTTT. Translation gives CASSFRAEGRLGEKLFF.

This chain links TRBV5-4 with TRBJ2-7; 7 nucleotides agree with TRBD2. This CDR3 spans 15 amino acids. Germline V gene data show CDR1 as SGHNT and CDR2 as YYREEE (reference sequence). The V and J ends lost 3 bases and 5 bases, in that order; junction bases with no gene match: 11. Written as DNA, the CDR3 is TGTGCCAGCAGCTGGAGCGGGGTCTCTTTTAACGAGCAGTACTTC. The encoded protein is CASSWSGVSFNEQYF.

This clone was recorded only once. The V gene is TRBV27, the J gene TRBJ2-7; TRBD1 agrees at 9 bases. J gave up 4 bases and V 5 bases, and 9 bases lay outside the gene matches. This CDR3 comprises 15 residues. Germline loops: CDR1 MNHEY, CDR2 SMNVEV (reference sequence). The CDR3 sequence is CASSPPGQGKYEQYF. CDR3 coding DNA: TGTGCCAGCAGTCCCCCGGGACAGGGAAAATACGAGCAGTACTTC.

As concerns this clone: The same CDR3 arises from other DNA sequences in this sample as well. This sequence joins TRBV7-9 and TRBJ1-5, with D unresolved. In germline, CDR1 is SEHNR, CDR2 FQNEAQ (reference sequence). The CDR3 covers 14 residues. Trimming cost V 3 bases and J 4 bases, with 10 bases left between them. The CDR3 spells CASSLAGLNQPQHF. The CDR3 DNA is TGTGCCAGCAGCTTGGCGGGCCTTAATCAGCCCCAGCATTTT.

The chain's CDR3 is CASSSANEQFF. The DNA of the CDR3 is TGTGCCAGCAGCTCCGCGAATGAGCAGTTCTTC. J is TRBJ2-1 and V is TRBV11-2; D not certain. V shed 4 bases and J shed 7 bases, with 5 bases lying between them. This CDR3 has 11 residues. Germline V gene data show CDR1 as SGHAT and CDR2 as FQNNGV.

The chain links TRBV12-3 or TRBV12-4 to TRBJ1-1, with 9 bases matching TRBD1. The CDR3 totals 13 residues. J was trimmed by 7 bases and V by 4 bases; bases with no gene match: 4. CDR3 sequence: CASSSRQGVEAFF. As DNA, the CDR3 is TGTGCCAGCAGTTCAAGACAGGGGGTTGAAGCTTTCTTT.

The rearrangement joins TRBV5-1 to TRBJ1-2, with 8 bases aligning to TRBD1. CDR1 is SGHRS, CDR2 YFSETQ, per germline. The V segment lost 4 bases and the J segment 8 bases; nucleotides outside the gene matches: 10. This CDR3 is 14 amino acids long. The CDR3 bases are TGCGCCAGCAGCCAACCAGGGGGCGCGGGAGGCTACACCTTC. This codes for CASSQPGGAGGYTF.

The chain links TRBV4-3 to TRBJ1-5, with 9 bases fitting TRBD1. Germline loops: CDR1 LGHNA, CDR2 YSLEER. The CDR3 sequence is 13 residues long. V was clipped by 9 bases and J by 4 bases; unmatched bases: 4. DNA for the CDR3: TGCGCCAGTTCCGGGACAGGGAATCAGCCCCAGCATTTT. Translated: CASSGTGNQPQHF.

The chain is built from TRBV29-1 and TRBJ1-1, with TRBD1 as a possible D gene (5 bases). This CDR3 contains 15 residues. The V end lost 4 bases, the J end lost 1 base, and 16 bases lay between the germline ends. Germline V gene lookup returns CDR1 SQVTM and CDR2 ANQGSEA. DNA for the CDR3: TGCAGCGTTGGGAGGGGAACGGTGGGGAACACTGAAGCTTTCTTT. It encodes CSVGRGTVGNTEAFF.

CDR3 nucleotide sequence: TGTGCCAGCAGTTGGGACAGGGGGCGTTTTGGCTACACCTTC. The encoded protein is CASSWDRGRFGYTF. The chain carries TRBV7-2 and TRBJ1-2; 12 nucleotides match TRBD1. The germline V gene encodes CDR1 SGHTA and CDR2 FQGNSA. CDR3 length equals 14 residues. The V and J ends lost 6 bases and 7 bases, in that order; junction bases with no gene match: 6. Full variable domain (outside the CDR3, taken from reference TRBV7-2 and TRBJ1-2): GAGVSQSPSNKVTEKGKDVELRCDPISGHTALYWYRQSLGQGLEFLIYFQGNSAPDKSGLPSDRFSAERTGGSVSTLTIQRTQQEDSAVYLCASSWDRGRFGYTFGSGTRLTVV.

The chain carries TRBV30 and TRBJ1-2; 9 nucleotides align to TRBD1. The CDR3 has 17 residues. The J segment lost 4 bases and the V segment lost 0 bases, leaving 12 bases of the junction unmatched. Looked up from germline, CDR1 is GTSNPN and CDR2 is SVGIG (reference sequence). The CDR3 nucleotides read TGTGCCTGGAGTGTACTGTATCGGACAGGGGTGGGCTATGGCTACACCTTC. Translating it yields CAWSVLYRTGVGYGYTF.

The CDR3 DNA follows: TGTGCCAGCAGCTTCGTACATCAAGATACGCAGTATTTT. It specifies CASSFVHQDTQYF. The rearrangement links TRBV7-2 to TRBJ2-3; D is ambiguous. Germline V gene sequence: CDR1 SGHTA, CDR2 FQGNSA. This CDR3 spans 13 amino acids. Trimming left V 3 bases short and J 5 bases short, with 9 bases between. The variable domain in full, completed from reference TRBV7-2 and TRBJ2-3, reads GAGVSQSPSNKVTEKGKDVELRCDPISGHTALYWYRQSLGQGLEFLIYFQGNSAPDKSGLPSDRFSAERTGGSVSTLTIQRTQQEDSAVYLCASSFVHQDTQYFGPGTRLTVL.